This is a list of T cell receptor beta chains from one sample in a study of technical replicates of blood from several donors. Libraries were prepared by immunoSEQ multiplex PCR; TCRdb keeps only in-frame clonotypes and omits some of them. The sample has more than 90,000 clones, about 96% seen once; the top ten hold about 0.39%. What was sequenced was T cells isolated from PBMCs. These receptors all come from a human donor in good health. CDR3s include the opening cysteine and the closing phenylalanine or tryptophan. The order of the fields is V gene, D gene, J gene, clone size, CDR3 DNA, CDR3 protein. D genes are given only for firm matches. Clone size is stated in some rows and not others, as once, few, many or a class when expanded.

TRBV12-2	NA	TRBJ1-1	NA	TGTGCAAGTCGCCTAGGGGAGGAAGGGAAGAACACTGAAGCTTTCTTT	CASRLGEEGKNTEAFF
TRBV2	NA	TRBJ1-2	NA	TGTGCCAGTCGGACAGCGCTGAACTATGGCTACACCTTC	CASRTALNYGYTF
TRBV7-3	NA	TRBJ2-3	NA	TGTGCCAGCCAAAGGACTAACACAGATACGCAGTATTTT	CASQRTNTDTQYF
TRBV19	NA	TRBJ1-5	NA	TGTGCCAGTACGCAAGGGACGGGAGAGGTTGCCAATCAGCCCCAGCATTTT	CASTQGTGEVANQPQHF
TRBV7-2	NA	TRBJ1-5	NA	TGTGCCAGCAGCCCTACAGGGAGTAAGTTTCAGCCCCAGCATTTT	CASSPTGSKFQPQHF
TRBV7-2	TRBD1	TRBJ1-2	once	TGTGCCAGCAGCTTAGCTAGGGACAGCGGCTACACCTTC	CASSLARDSGYTF
TRBV11-2	NA	TRBJ1-3	NA	TGTGCCAGCAGCTTAACGGGAACAGGAAACACCATATATTTT	CASSLTGTGNTIYF
TRBV5-1	TRBD2	TRBJ2-1	NA	TGCGCCAGCAGCTTGACTAGCGGGAATAATGAGCAGTTCTTC	CASSLTSGNNEQFF
TRBV7-6	NA	TRBJ1-1	NA	TGTGCCAGCAGCTTAAATAGGGGCAAAGGAGACACTGAAGCTTTCTTT	CASSLNRGKGDTEAFF
TRBV9	NA	TRBJ2-3	NA	TGTGCCAGCAGCGCCGGAGTAGACAGGAGAATCACAGATACGCAGTATTTT	CASSAGVDRRITDTQYF
TRBV18	TRBD1	TRBJ1-2	NA	TGTGCCAGCTCACCAGACCCGACAGGGGACTATGGCTACACCTTC	CASSPDPTGDYGYTF
TRBV19	TRBD2	TRBJ2-1	NA	TGTGCCAGTAGTATCACATCTTGGACTAGCGGAGGGGATGGGGAGCAGTTCTTC	CASSITSWTSGGDGEQFF
TRBV18	NA	TRBJ1-5	NA	TGTGCCAGCTCACAAAAAACAGGGAGCCAGCCCCAGCATTTT	CASSQKTGSQPQHF
TRBV9	NA	TRBJ1-2	once	TGTGCCAGCAGCGCCAGTGGGGGGGGTAACTATGGCTACACCTTC	CASSASGGGNYGYTF
TRBV5-1	NA	TRBJ2-3	NA	TGCGCCAGCAGCATCTACAGGGGAGGAGCAGATACGCAGTATTTT	CASSIYRGGADTQYF
TRBV11-3	NA	TRBJ2-6	once	TGTGCCAGCAGCTTAGTTCTGTCCGGGAGTTCTGGGGCCAACGTCCTGACTTTC	CASSLVLSGSSGANVLTF
TRBV20-1	TRBD1	TRBJ1-2	NA	TGCAGTTCGGACAGGTACTATGGCTACACCTTC	CSSDRYYGYTF
TRBV9	TRBD2	TRBJ2-7	NA	TGTGCCAGCAGCGGGACTAGCGGGGGAAGCTCCTACGAGCAGTACTTC	CASSGTSGGSSYEQYF
TRBV28	NA	TRBJ2-1	NA	TGTGCCAGCAGTTTATTGGAGGTCGGCGATGAGCAGTTCTTC	CASSLLEVGDEQFF
TRBV6-5	NA	TRBJ1-4	NA	TGTGCCAGCAGTACCACCGACAGTAATGAAAAACTGTTTTTT	CASSTTDSNEKLFF
TRBV27	TRBD1	TRBJ2-7	few	TGTGCCAGCAGACCGGACAGGGTGAAATACGAGCAGTACTTC	CASRPDRVKYEQYF
TRBV7-8	NA	TRBJ1-2	NA	TGTGCCAGCAGCTTAAGGGGGTTCGGGTCCGATGGCTACACCTTC	CASSLRGFGSDGYTF
TRBV4-2	TRBD2	TRBJ2-1	NA	TGTGCCAGCAGCCAAGGGACTAGCGGTTACAATGAGCAGTTCTTC	CASSQGTSGYNEQFF